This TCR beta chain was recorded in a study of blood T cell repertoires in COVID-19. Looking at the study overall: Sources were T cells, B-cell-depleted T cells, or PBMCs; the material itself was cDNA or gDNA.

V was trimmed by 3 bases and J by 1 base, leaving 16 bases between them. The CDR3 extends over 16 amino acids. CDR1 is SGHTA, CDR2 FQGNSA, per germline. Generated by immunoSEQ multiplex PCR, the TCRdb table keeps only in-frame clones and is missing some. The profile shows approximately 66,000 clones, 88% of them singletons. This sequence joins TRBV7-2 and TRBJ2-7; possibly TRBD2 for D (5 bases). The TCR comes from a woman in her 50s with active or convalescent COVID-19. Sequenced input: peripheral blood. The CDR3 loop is CASSFLPDLRSYEQYF. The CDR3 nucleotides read TGTGCCAGCAGCTTTTTGCCGGACTTAAGGTCCTACGAGCAGTACTTC.